This T cell receptor (beta chain) was sequenced for a study of CD8 T cells in ankylosing spondylitis. Study outcomes and limitations: Prior literature has documented some motif variants in synovial fluid and blood from reactive arthritis. Seemingly characteristic of ankylosing spondylitis blood was a TCR beta motif consisting of fewer than 10 highly homologous variants. Within matched ankylosing spondylitis synovial fluid, disease-linked clones were reportedly significantly enriched.

Libraries of TCR beta came from quantitative 5'-RACE with molecular barcodes. TCRdb re-analysed the 5' RACE reads in MiXCR, keeping a single row per CDR3 protein. The repertoire holds approximately 400,000 distinct CDR3 sequences, about 15% seen once, with approximately 0.93% in the top ten. This clonotype was seen a few times. Its antigen remains unknown. The V end was cut by 4 bases, the J end by 5 bases, with 13 bases between. Germline V gives CDR1 SGHRS, CDR2 YFSETQ. There are 14 residues in the CDR3. Specimen: blood, either unsorted or a sorted T cell fraction (not recorded which). The V and J genes are TRBV5-1 and TRBJ2-1; D possibly corresponds to TRBD2 (5 bases). The TCR sequence derives from a male donor with ankylosing spondylitis. The CDR3 nucleotides are TGCGCCAGCAGCCCCCTGACTACCAACAATGAGCAGTTCTTC. Encoded protein: CASSPLTTNNEQFF.